One sample yielded the 20 T cell receptor beta chains listed below, sequenced in a study of blood T cell repertoires in COVID-19. Libraries were prepared by immunoSEQ multiplex PCR; TCRdb keeps only in-frame clonotypes and omits some of them. The sample lists under 60,000 clones; 80% to 90% were seen once. The source material was peripheral blood. The receptor source for this set is a man aged 55 to 70 with acute or convalescent COVID-19.

The chain uses TRBV7-3 and TRBJ1-4; 8 bases are shared with TRBD1. Germline lookup yields CDR1 SGHTA and CDR2 FQGTGA. The CDR3 consists of 15 residues. After removal of 5 bases from V and 2 bases from J, the junction contained 4 bases not matched to a gene. The CDR3 region is CASSQTGGTNEKLFF. The CDR3 DNA is TGTGCCAGCAGCCAAACAGGGGGGACTAATGAAAAACTGTTTTTT. Using reference TRBV7-3 and TRBJ1-4 for the parts outside the CDR3, the full variable domain is GAGVSQTPSNKVTEKGKYVELRCDPISGHTALYWYRQSLGQGPEFLIYFQGTGAADDSGLPNDRFFAVRPEGSVSTLKIQRTERGDSAVYLCASSQTGGTNEKLFFGSGTQLSVL.

This chain joins TRBV9 and TRBJ2-3; 12 bases align to TRBD2. Germline CDR1 is SGDLS and CDR2 is YYNGEE. The CDR3 loop spans 16 amino acids. V trimming: 4 bases; J trimming: 1 base; junction bases outside the gene matches: 4. The chain's CDR3 is CASSRLAGARTDTQYF. The CDR3 bases are TGTGCCAGCAGCCGACTAGCGGGGGCCCGCACAGATACGCAGTATTTT.

The chain couples TRBV5-1 to TRBJ2-1; D is perhaps TRBD2 (7 bases). Looked up from germline, CDR1 is SGHRS and CDR2 is YFSETQ. The V and J ends lost 0 bases and 4 bases respectively, with 11 bases between them. The CDR3 is 15 residues long. The CDR3: CASSLEGGPYNEQFF. DNA of the CDR3: TGCGCCAGCAGCTTGGAGGGGGGGCCGTACAATGAGCAGTTCTTC.

The genes are TRBV5-5 and TRBJ1-4; possibly TRBD1 for D (5 bases). Germline lookup yields CDR1 SGHKS and CDR2 YYEKEE (reference sequence). The CDR3 has 16 residues. The V end was cut by 0 bases, the J end by 0 bases, with 9 bases between. The CDR3 reads CASSLVQGATNEKLFF. DNA of the CDR3: TGTGCCAGCAGCTTGGTCCAGGGTGCAACTAATGAAAAACTGTTTTTT.

This clone occurred once. The chain recombines TRBV6-6 with TRBJ2-1, with a possible D match to TRBD1 (5 bases). CDR3 length: 13 amino acids. The V end lost 6 bases, the J end lost 10 bases, and 16 bases lay between the germline ends. Germline CDR1 is MNHNY and CDR2 is SVGAGI (reference sequence). The DNA of the CDR3 is TGTGCCAGCAGGGGCGACAGTTATAACGAGCAGTTCTTC. Translation: CASRGDSYNEQFF.

The genes are TRBV9 and TRBJ2-5; TRBD2 agrees at 8 bases. CDR1 SGDLS and CDR2 YYNGEE come from the germline V gene. The CDR3 is 16 amino acids. After removal of 0 bases from V and 3 bases from J, the junction contained 7 bases not matched to a gene. CDR3: CASSVGGGNGEETQYF. The CDR3 region has the DNA TGTGCCAGCAGCGTAGGCGGGGGGAATGGGGAAGAGACCCAGTACTTC. The complete variable domain, with remaining parts taken from reference TRBV9 and TRBJ2-5, reads DSGVTQTPKHLITATGQRVTLRCSPRSGDLSVYWYQQSLDQGLQFLIQYYNGEERAKGNILERFSAQQFPDLHSELNLSSLELGDSALYFCASSVGGGNGEETQYFGPGTRLLVL.

The rearrangement links TRBV19 to TRBJ2-1; D not certain. Trimming left V 6 bases short and J 5 bases short, with 11 bases between. The CDR3 extends over 13 amino acids. CDR1 and CDR2 from the germline V gene are LNHDA and SQIVND (reference sequence). The CDR3 sequence is CASRTETDNEQFF. The CDR3 coding sequence is TGTGCCAGTAGAACGGAGACTGACAATGAGCAGTTCTTC.

V is TRBV25-1 and J is TRBJ1-1; D gene uncertain. Per the germline V gene, CDR1 is MGHDK and CDR2 is SYGVNS. Trimming left V 7 bases short and J 1 base short, with 13 bases between. The CDR3 is 14 residues long. The CDR3 DNA is TGTGCCAGCACCCGAGCGGGCCAGAACACTGAAGCTTTCTTT. It is translated as CASTRAGQNTEAFF.

The CDR3 sequence: CASSPGLSNQPQHF. The CDR3, as DNA: TGCGCCAGCAGCCCCGGACTTAGCAATCAGCCCCAGCATTTT. This sequence joins TRBV5-1 and TRBJ1-5; D is ambiguous. Germline V gene sequence: CDR1 SGHRS, CDR2 YFSETQ. There are 14 residues in the CDR3. With 4 bases removed from V and 0 bases from J, the gap between germline ends came to 8 bases.

This clone appeared a few times. This chain links TRBV6-6 with TRBJ2-7; TRBD1 agrees at 11 bases. The CDR3 is 13 residues long. Germline V CDR1 and CDR2: MNHNY, SVGAGI (reference sequence). The J segment lost 6 bases and the V segment lost 5 bases, leaving 3 bases of the junction unmatched. Here the CDR3 reads CASSVGTGGEQYF. The CDR3 DNA reads TGTGCCAGCAGTGTAGGGACAGGGGGCGAGCAGTACTTC.

The rearrangement links TRBV5-1 to TRBJ2-7, with TRBD2 identical over 8 bases. The CDR3 consists of 18 residues. V shed 4 bases and J 0 bases; nucleotides not matched to a gene: 15. Germline V gives CDR1 SGHRS, CDR2 YFSETQ. The CDR3 is CASSIEPEGTSYSYEQYF. In DNA form, the CDR3 reads TGCGCCAGCAGCATCGAACCAGAGGGGACTAGTTACTCCTACGAGCAGTACTTC.

The V gene is TRBV19, the J gene TRBJ1-2, with 7 nucleotides matching TRBD1. The V and J ends lost 2 bases and 6 bases, in that order; junction bases with no gene match: 15. The CDR3 consists of 17 residues. Germline CDR1 and CDR2: LNHDA and SQIVND (reference sequence). The CDR3: CASSITPGQKYRHGYTF. The CDR3 nucleotides read TGTGCCAGTAGTATAACACCGGGACAGAAATACCGTCATGGCTACACCTTC.

This clone came up a few times. The chain has TRBV3-1 (or the pseudogene TRBV3-2) and TRBJ1-1; D perhaps matches TRBD1 (5 bases). CDR3 size: 15 residues. Germline V gene data show CDR1 as LGHDT and CDR2 as YNNKEL (reference sequence). V was trimmed by 1 base and J by 0 bases, leaving 9 bases between them. The CDR3 loop reads CASSQGQGLNTEAFF. In DNA, the CDR3 is TGTGCCAGCAGCCAAGGCCAGGGATTGAACACTGAAGCTTTCTTT.

The gene calls are TRBV2 and TRBJ1-1; TRBD1 might be the D (6 bases). Trimming removed 5 bases from V and 5 bases from J, with 18 bases in between. Per germline, CDR1 SNHLY and CDR2 FYNNEI. CDR3 length: 15 residues. The CDR3 region is CASSLDGGLGTEAFF. The CDR3 DNA follows: TGTGCCAGCAGTTTAGACGGGGGGCTGGGAACTGAAGCTTTCTTT.

The V gene is TRBV11-2, the J gene TRBJ1-2, with 8 bases identical to TRBD1. Germline V gene sequence: CDR1 SGHAT, CDR2 FQNNGV. The CDR3 is made up of 18 amino acids. V gave up 5 bases and J gave up 3 bases; unmatched junction bases: 17. CDR3 in amino acids: CASSPRTGSLVGDYGYTF. CDR3 in DNA: TGTGCCAGCAGCCCACGGACAGGGTCTTTGGTTGGTGACTATGGCTACACCTTC.

V and J are TRBV7-8 and TRBJ1-4; 7 bases match TRBD1. Trimming took 3 bases from V and 6 from J; bases not matched to a gene: 10. CDR1 is SGHVS, CDR2 FQNEAQ, per germline. This CDR3 has 16 residues. DNA for the CDR3: TGTGCCAGCAGCTTTGATCGACAGGGAGGCGATGAAAAACTGTTTTTT. Its translation is CASSFDRQGGDEKLFF.

This chain uses TRBV12-3 or TRBV12-4 with TRBJ1-2; 9 nucleotides align to TRBD1. This CDR3 has 13 residues. V was clipped by 7 bases and J by 5 bases; unmatched bases: 5. The CDR3 region is CASTGTGRYGYTF. CDR3 DNA: TGTGCCAGCACCGGGACAGGGCGATATGGCTACACCTTC.

The V gene is TRBV15, the J gene TRBJ1-2; no clear D. This CDR3 region has 14 residues. V lost 6 bases and J 0 bases, leaving 11 bases between the germline ends. Looked up from germline, CDR1 is LNHNV and CDR2 is YYDKDF (reference sequence). The CDR3 DNA reads TGTGCCACCAGACCAGGCTGGGCTAACTATGGCTACACCTTC. Its translation is CATRPGWANYGYTF.

The chain joins TRBV2 to TRBJ2-2; the match to TRBD1 covers 8 bases. The CDR3 is 15 residues long. Per the germline V gene, CDR1 is SNHLY and CDR2 is FYNNEI. Unmatched junction bases numbered 8, after V lost 7 bases and J lost 4 bases. The CDR3 reads CASTDRGRGTGELFF. Written as DNA, the CDR3 is TGTGCCAGCACCGACAGGGGACGGGGCACCGGGGAGCTGTTTTTT.

This chain joins TRBV2 and TRBJ2-3; 10 bases are shared with TRBD2. J was trimmed by 5 bases and V by 1 base; bases with no gene match: 3. CDR1 and CDR2 (germline): SNHLY, FYNNEI. This CDR3 has 15 residues. In nucleotides, the CDR3 is TGTGCCAGCAGTGAAGGTAGCGGGGGGCTAGATACGCAGTATTTT. As protein: CASSEGSGGLDTQYF.